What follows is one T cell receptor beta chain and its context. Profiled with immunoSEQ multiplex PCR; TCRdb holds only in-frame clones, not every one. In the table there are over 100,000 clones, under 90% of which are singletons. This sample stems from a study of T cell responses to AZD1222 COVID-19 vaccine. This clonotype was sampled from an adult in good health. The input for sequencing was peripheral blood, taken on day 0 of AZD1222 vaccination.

The CDR3 reads CASSLVGRSYNSPLHF. The CDR3 bases are TGTGCCAGCAGCTTAGTAGGGCGAAGCTATAATTCACCCCTCCACTTT. This chain links TRBV7-2 with TRBJ1-6; the D is unclear. Germline values: CDR1 SGHTA, CDR2 FQGNSA. Trimming took off 1 base at V and 3 bases at J, with 10 bases between the two ends. There are 16 residues in the CDR3.